This T cell receptor beta chain was recorded in a study of cytomegalovirus exposure and HLA in healthy donors. Study overall: Among about 200 million T cells, an earlier analysis found about 110 million unique TCR beta sequences.

The V gene's germline CDR1 is MGHRA and CDR2 YSYEKL. Trimming removed 2 bases from V and 2 bases from J, with 12 bases in between. This CDR3 spans 15 amino acids. Study-wide results and limits: According to an earlier analysis, most TCR beta V segments yielded productive rearrangements about 87% or about 30% of the time. In a later analysis, HLA-C alleles had the fewest associated TCRs, DRB1 alleles the most.

Everyone who donated was a healthy bone marrow donor. It was with 60 Vbeta and 13 Jbeta primers that the PCR ran. Some clones are missing from TCRdb's copy, which holds only in-frame ones; the method was immunoSEQ multiplex PCR. The sample lists 120,000 or so clones; roughly four fifths were seen once. Of note for this clone: Its antigen is unknown.

The receptor's source is a man between 18 and 35 years old in good health and CMV-seronegative. The source material was PBMCs. The rearrangement links TRBV4-1 to TRBJ1-2; possibly TRBD1 for D (5 bases). CDR3 sequence: CASSQSMTENYGYTF. CDR3 in DNA: TGCGCCAGCAGCCAATCAATGACAGAGAACTATGGCTACACCTTC.